A selection of T cell receptor beta chains follows, all from one sample in a study of control samples from healthy donors and cancer patients. Measured with immunoSEQ multiplex PCR; TCRdb has only the in-frame clones, and not every one. The sample yields 170,000 or so clones, 90% to 95% seen once. Sequencing input: blood. These receptors were taken from a woman between 40 and 55 years old in good health. Each CDR3 is given with its conserved first and last residue. The order of the fields is V gene, CDR3 length, J gene, clone size, D gene, CDR3 DNA, CDR3 protein. D genes are given only for firm matches. Not every row has a clone size; where given, it reads once, few, many or a size class.

v_call: TRBV7-9
cdr3_length: 11
j_call: TRBJ2-1
clone_size: .
d_call: .
cdr3_nt: TGTGCCAGCAGCTTAGAAGGGCGGCAGTTCTTC
cdr3_aa: CASSLEGRQFF

v_call: TRBV27
cdr3_length: 14
j_call: TRBJ1-5
clone_size: once
d_call: TRBD1
cdr3_nt: TGTGCCAGCCGAGCCGGGACAGGGAATCAGCCCCAGCATTTT
cdr3_aa: CASRAGTGNQPQHF

v_call: TRBV10-3
cdr3_length: 14
j_call: TRBJ2-2
clone_size: .
d_call: TRBD1
cdr3_nt: TGTGCCATCAGTGAGCAACAGGGGGCGGGGGAGCTGTTTTTT
cdr3_aa: CAISEQQGAGELFF

v_call: TRBV7-8
cdr3_length: 13
j_call: TRBJ2-7
clone_size: once
d_call: .
cdr3_nt: TGTGCCAGCAGCTTTTCAGGGCCCCGGGAGCAGTACTTC
cdr3_aa: CASSFSGPREQYF

v_call: TRBV19
cdr3_length: 14
j_call: TRBJ2-3
clone_size: once
d_call: .
cdr3_nt: TGTGCCAGTAGTATTCAGGATCGCACAGATACGCAGTATTTT
cdr3_aa: CASSIQDRTDTQYF

v_call: TRBV5-6
cdr3_length: 14
j_call: TRBJ2-1
clone_size: .
d_call: TRBD2
cdr3_nt: TGTGCCAGCAGCTTGGGGACTAGCGCTTCTGAGCAGTTCTTC
cdr3_aa: CASSLGTSASEQFF

v_call: TRBV27
cdr3_length: 15
j_call: TRBJ1-2
clone_size: .
d_call: TRBD1
cdr3_nt: TGTGCCAGCAGCCAGACCACTGGGACAGGCTATGGCTACACCTTC
cdr3_aa: CASSQTTGTGYGYTF

v_call: TRBV10-3
cdr3_length: 13
j_call: TRBJ1-4
clone_size: .
d_call: .
cdr3_nt: TGTGCCATCAGCGGGAGAACTAATGAAAAACTGTTTTTT
cdr3_aa: CAISGRTNEKLFF

v_call: TRBV18
cdr3_length: 13
j_call: TRBJ1-1
clone_size: .
d_call: .
cdr3_nt: TGTGCCAGCTCACAAGCATGGGACACTGAAGCTTTCTTT
cdr3_aa: CASSQAWDTEAFF

v_call: TRBV10-3
cdr3_length: 14
j_call: TRBJ2-1
clone_size: .
d_call: TRBD1
cdr3_nt: TGTGCCATCACCGATTATGACAGGGGCAATGAGCAGTTCTTC
cdr3_aa: CAITDYDRGNEQFF

v_call: TRBV4-1
cdr3_length: 15
j_call: TRBJ2-2
clone_size: .
d_call: TRBD2
cdr3_nt: TGCGCCAGCAGCCAAGAGTCTAGCGGGAGTGGGGAGCTGTTTTTT
cdr3_aa: CASSQESSGSGELFF

v_call: TRBV27
cdr3_length: 14
j_call: TRBJ2-3
clone_size: .
d_call: .
cdr3_nt: TGTGCCAGCAGTTCATGGGGGAAGGCAGATACGCAGTATTTT
cdr3_aa: CASSSWGKADTQYF

v_call: TRBV12-3/TRBV12-4
cdr3_length: 13
j_call: TRBJ2-1
clone_size: .
d_call: TRBD1
cdr3_nt: TGTGCCAGCAGTTTAAGGGACAGGGGGATCGAACTCTTC
cdr3_aa: CASSLRDRGIELF

v_call: TRBV11-2
cdr3_length: 14
j_call: TRBJ2-7
clone_size: .
d_call: .
cdr3_nt: TGTGCCAGCAGCATTGCCCAGCACTCCTACGAGCAGTACTTC
cdr3_aa: CASSIAQHSYEQYF

v_call: TRBV27
cdr3_length: 18
j_call: TRBJ2-5
clone_size: once
d_call: .
cdr3_nt: TGTGCCAGCAGTTTAGTGAATAGGGGGGCCCTTGGTGGGGAGACCCAGTACTTC
cdr3_aa: CASSLVNRGALGGETQYF

v_call: TRBV7-3
cdr3_length: 15
j_call: TRBJ1-1
clone_size: .
d_call: .
cdr3_nt: TGTGCCAGCAGAGAATCACCTAACGTGAACACTGAAGCTTTCTTT
cdr3_aa: CASRESPNVNTEAFF

v_call: TRBV27
cdr3_length: 14
j_call: TRBJ1-1
clone_size: .
d_call: TRBD1
cdr3_nt: TGTGCCAGCAGAAGGGACAGGGGTGGCACTGAAGCTTTCTTT
cdr3_aa: CASRRDRGGTEAFF

v_call: TRBV4-2
cdr3_length: 17
j_call: TRBJ1-6
clone_size: .
d_call: TRBD1
cdr3_nt: TGTGCCAGCAGCCAAGTCTGGAACAGGGGCCTTAGGACACCCCTCCACTTT
cdr3_aa: CASSQVWNRGLRTPLHF

v_call: TRBV10-3
cdr3_length: 13
j_call: TRBJ2-7
clone_size: .
d_call: TRBD2
cdr3_nt: TGTGCCATCGGACGGGGGGATGATTACGAGCAGTACTTC
cdr3_aa: CAIGRGDDYEQYF

v_call: TRBV5-6
cdr3_length: 13
j_call: TRBJ1-3
clone_size: .
d_call: .
cdr3_nt: TGTGCCAGCAGCTTGGGCCCAGGAAACACCATATATTTT
cdr3_aa: CASSLGPGNTIYF

v_call: TRBV6-6
cdr3_length: 15
j_call: TRBJ1-2
clone_size: once
d_call: .
cdr3_nt: TGTGCCAGCAGTTACCAGGACGGAGCTAACTATGGCTACACCTTC
cdr3_aa: CASSYQDGANYGYTF

v_call: TRBV11-2
cdr3_length: 14
j_call: TRBJ2-3
clone_size: .
d_call: .
cdr3_nt: TGTGCCAGCATCTCTTTGGGGCGGGGAGCTACGCAGTATTTT
cdr3_aa: CASISLGRGATQYF

v_call: TRBV9
cdr3_length: 14
j_call: TRBJ1-1
clone_size: .
d_call: .
cdr3_nt: TGTGCCAGCAGCGTAGTTTGGGGGGACACTGAAGCTTTCTTT
cdr3_aa: CASSVVWGDTEAFF

v_call: TRBV4-3
cdr3_length: 13
j_call: TRBJ1-1
clone_size: .
d_call: TRBD1
cdr3_nt: TGCGCCAGCGCGGACAGGGACCACACTGAAGCTTTCTTT
cdr3_aa: CASADRDHTEAFF

v_call: TRBV6-4
cdr3_length: 19
j_call: TRBJ2-2
clone_size: .
d_call: TRBD2
cdr3_nt: TGTGCCAGCAGTTCTTCTGGGGCACTAGCGGGAGCTAACACCGGGGAGCTGTTTTTT
cdr3_aa: CASSSSGALAGANTGELFF

v_call: TRBV20-1
cdr3_length: 14
j_call: TRBJ1-2
clone_size: once
d_call: TRBD1
cdr3_nt: TGCAGTGCTAGTGACAGGGATCGAACGTATGGCTACACCTTC
cdr3_aa: CSASDRDRTYGYTF

v_call: TRBV11-2
cdr3_length: 14
j_call: TRBJ1-1
clone_size: .
d_call: .
cdr3_nt: TGTGCCAGCAGCTTCGGCCCTGGGGGGACTGAAGCTTTCTTT
cdr3_aa: CASSFGPGGTEAFF

v_call: TRBV5-1
cdr3_length: 14
j_call: TRBJ2-3
clone_size: .
d_call: .
cdr3_nt: TGCGCCAGCAGAAGGGAAGCTACCACAGATACGCAGTATTTT
cdr3_aa: CASRREATTDTQYF

v_call: TRBV5-1
cdr3_length: 14
j_call: TRBJ1-4
clone_size: .
d_call: .
cdr3_nt: TGCGCCAGCAGCCCCCTCGGGGTACCCGAAAAACTGTTTTTT
cdr3_aa: CASSPLGVPEKLFF

v_call: TRBV7-2
cdr3_length: 13
j_call: TRBJ1-2
clone_size: .
d_call: .
cdr3_nt: TGTGCCAGCAGCTTACCCTTAAGCTATGGCTACACCTTC
cdr3_aa: CASSLPLSYGYTF

v_call: TRBV20-1
cdr3_length: 15
j_call: TRBJ2-5
clone_size: once
d_call: TRBD2
cdr3_nt: TGCAGTGCTAATGAACTAGCGGGAGGAGGGGAGACCCAGTACTTC
cdr3_aa: CSANELAGGGETQYF

v_call: TRBV5-1
cdr3_length: 14
j_call: TRBJ1-1
clone_size: .
d_call: TRBD1
cdr3_nt: TGCGCCAGCAGCTTGGACCGGGACAGGCGGGAAGCTTTCTTT
cdr3_aa: CASSLDRDRREAFF

v_call: TRBV4-3
cdr3_length: 13
j_call: TRBJ1-1
clone_size: .
d_call: TRBD1
cdr3_nt: TGCGCCAGCAGCCGAGACAGGGACACTGAAGCTTTCTTT
cdr3_aa: CASSRDRDTEAFF